These 31 T cell receptor beta chains share one sample of origin, sequenced in a study of blood T cell repertoires in COVID-19. Repertoires were generated with immunoSEQ multiplex PCR, while TCRdb's copy carries only in-frame clones and drops some. Of 250,000 to 350,000 clones in the sample, 89% were seen once. Sequencing input: peripheral blood. The receptors derive from a woman aged 60-70 years with acute or convalescent COVID-19.

The J gene is TRBJ1-1, the V gene TRBV27; 11 positions agree with TRBD1. Per germline, CDR1 MNHEY and CDR2 SMNVEV (reference sequence). With V trimmed by 10 bases and J by 1 base, 11 bases remained unmatched. The CDR3 is 16 amino acids. The CDR3 loop reads CATVAGDRGWNTEAFF. CDR3 nucleotides: TGTGCCACAGTTGCGGGGGACAGGGGGTGGAACACTGAAGCTTTCTTT.

The chain employs TRBV6-5 and TRBJ1-6; maybe TRBD1 (5 bases). This CDR3 contains 14 residues. Germline loops: CDR1 MNHEY, CDR2 SVGAGI. Deletions cut 5 bases from V and 8 bases from J, with 13 bases between. This chain's CDR3 is CASSPISRDSPLHF. The CDR3 coding sequence is TGTGCCAGCAGTCCAATCTCCAGGGATTCACCCCTCCACTTT.

The rearrangement joins TRBV7-9 to TRBJ2-2; D may be TRBD2 (6 bases). CDR1 is SEHNR and CDR2 is FQNEAQ in the germline V gene (reference sequence). V was clipped by 4 bases and J by 1 base, with 10 bases between them. This CDR3 comprises 15 residues. The CDR3 DNA follows: TGTGCCAGCAGCTCGGGACTCCTGAACACCGGGGAGCTGTTTTTT. This codes for CASSSGLLNTGELFF.

The rearrangement joins TRBV28 to TRBJ1-2; weak D call: TRBD1 (6 bases). The V end lost 7 bases, the J end lost 4 bases, and 16 bases lay between the germline ends. Germline V gene sequence: CDR1 MDHEN, CDR2 SYDVKM. CDR3 length: 14 amino acids. The CDR3 reads CASNDLAGAYGYTF. DNA for the CDR3: TGTGCCAGCAATGACCTGGCAGGGGCCTATGGCTACACCTTC.

V and J are TRBV2 and TRBJ1-1, with D perhaps TRBD1 (6 bases). Trimming cost V 6 bases and J 5 bases, with 13 bases left between them. This CDR3 comprises 13 residues. Germline assignment: CDR1 SNHLY and CDR2 FYNNEI. The CDR3 protein is CASSPRGGTEAFF. DNA of the CDR3: TGTGCCAGCAGCCCGAGAGGGGGAACTGAAGCTTTCTTT. The full variable domain, with the rest looked up from reference TRBV2 and TRBJ1-1, is EPEVTQTPSHQVTQMGQEVILRCVPISNHLYFYWYRQILGQKVEFLVSFYNNEISEKSEIFDDQFSVERPDGSNFTLKIRSTKLEDSAMYFCASSPRGGTEAFFGQGTRLTVV.

J is TRBJ2-7 and V is TRBV4-2; 9 positions match TRBD1. The CDR3 has 16 residues. Losses at the gene ends were 3 bases for V and 3 bases for J; bases not matched to a gene: 9. Germline-derived CDR1 and CDR2 are LGHNA and YNFKEQ. Here the CDR3 reads CASSQAEGQGGYEQYF. The CDR3 DNA sequence: TGTGCCAGCAGCCAGGCCGAGGGACAGGGAGGCTACGAGCAGTACTTC.

This clone came up a few times. V usage is TRBV12-1 and J usage is TRBJ2-7; the table's D call of TRBD1 was not tested on the DNA. TRBV12-1 is listed as a pseudogene. CDR3 length: 15 amino acids. The CDR3 nucleotides read TGTGCCAGCAGCTTTGCTCAACAGGGATGGTACGAGCAGTACTTC. It codes for CASSFAQQGWYEQYF.

The chain combines TRBV6-2 or TRBV6-3 with TRBJ1-5; D gene ambiguous. Trimming took off 5 bases at V and 6 bases at J, with 17 bases between the two ends. The CDR3 consists of 15 residues. Germline lookup yields CDR1 MNHEY and CDR2 SVGEGT. CDR3 in amino acids: CASSVAVVGGQPQHF. In DNA form, the CDR3 reads TGTGCCAGCAGTGTAGCAGTAGTCGGCGGTCAGCCCCAGCATTTT.

V usage is TRBV29-1 and J usage is TRBJ1-2; D is possibly TRBD1 (6 bases). V lost 6 bases and J lost 4, with 18 bases in between. Germline values: CDR1 SQVTM, CDR2 ANQGSEA. The CDR3 sequence is 14 residues long. CDR3: CSVTQQLDSYGYTF. The CDR3 DNA follows: TGCAGCGTGACCCAGCAGTTGGACAGCTATGGCTACACCTTC.

The rearrangement links TRBV4-3 to TRBJ1-5; unclear D gene. The germline CDR1 and CDR2 sequences are LGHNA and YSLEER. The V gene lost 4 bases and the J gene lost 0 bases, with 16 bases spanning the gap. CDR3 size: 17 residues. The DNA of the CDR3 is TGCGCCAGCAGCCCTGTGGTAGGAGGGCTTAGCAATCAGCCCCAGCATTTT. This gives the protein CASSPVVGGLSNQPQHF.

The chain couples TRBV9 to TRBJ1-6; no reliable D call. With 1 base removed from V and 6 bases from J, the gap between germline ends came to 11 bases. The CDR3 totals 15 residues. Germline CDR1 SGDLS, CDR2 YYNGEE. This chain's CDR3 is CASSVMGSSNSPLHF. The CDR3 nucleotides read TGTGCCAGCAGCGTAATGGGGAGTAGTAATTCACCCCTCCACTTT.

This rearrangement joins TRBV7-3 to TRBJ1-4, with 9 nucleotides matching TRBD1. The CDR3 extends over 16 amino acids. V shed 6 bases, J shed 8 bases, and the junction held 13 bases outside the gene matches. Per germline, CDR1 SGHTA and CDR2 FQGTGA. This CDR3 reads CASRQGAGQGSEKLFF. The CDR3 DNA follows: TGTGCCAGCAGGCAGGGGGCGGGACAGGGCAGCGAAAAACTGTTTTTT.

V gene TRBV15 combines with J gene TRBJ2-2; D is undetermined. Germline CDR1 is LNHNV and CDR2 is YYDKDF (reference sequence). The CDR3 loop spans 15 amino acids. V was trimmed by 0 bases and J by 2 bases, leaving 7 bases between them. In nucleotides, the CDR3 is TGTGCCACCAGCAGAGAGGCCTCAAACACCGGGGAGCTGTTTTTT. Translation: CATSREASNTGELFF.

The chain is built from TRBV7-2 and TRBJ1-6; maybe TRBD1 (6 bases). CDR1 and CDR2 from the germline V gene are SGHTA and FQGNSA. V gave up 5 bases and J gave up 0 bases, with 17 bases separating them. The CDR3 contains 18 residues. The CDR3 is CASSHKQGRSSYNSPLHF. The DNA for the CDR3 is TGTGCCAGCAGCCACAAACAGGGCCGAAGCTCCTATAATTCACCCCTCCACTTT.

The V gene is TRBV6-6, the J gene TRBJ2-7; TRBD1 matches 7 bases. This CDR3 is built from 14 residues. Germline values: CDR1 MNHNY, CDR2 SVGAGI (reference sequence). The junction had 7 bases not matched to a gene; V was cut back by 6 bases and J by 2 bases. The CDR3 bases are TGTGCCAGCAGCATCGGACAGGCACCCTACGAGCAGTACTTC. This gives the protein CASSIGQAPYEQYF.

The chain couples TRBV7-9 to TRBJ1-1, with 9 bases aligning to TRBD1. The CDR3 totals 12 residues. V shed 6 bases, J shed 11 bases, and the junction held 7 bases outside the gene matches. Looked up from germline, CDR1 is SEHNR and CDR2 is FQNEAQ (reference sequence). CDR3 DNA sequence: TGTGCCAGCAGGTGGACAGGGGAGCATGCTTTCTTT. The encoded protein is CASRWTGEHAFF.

This chain links TRBV27 with TRBJ1-4; D not resolved. The germline V gene encodes CDR1 MNHEY and CDR2 SMNVEV (reference sequence). The CDR3 contains 15 residues. The V end was cut by 5 bases, the J end by 4 bases, with 14 bases between. In nucleotides, the CDR3 is TGTGCCAGCAGTCCGCGGGCCTTTTATAATGAAAAACTGTTTTTT. Protein: CASSPRAFYNEKLFF.

The rearrangement uses TRBV9 and TRBJ2-1; 13 positions match TRBD2. Trimming at V came to 4 bases and at J to 6 bases, leaving 10 bases not matched to a gene. Germline V gives CDR1 SGDLS, CDR2 YYNGEE. The CDR3 is 17 residues long. The DNA for the CDR3 is TGTGCCAGCAGCCGTACTAGCGGGAGGGTCCCTGGCAATGAGCAGTTCTTC. Translated: CASSRTSGRVPGNEQFF.

The chain joins TRBV14 to TRBJ2-2; D possibly corresponds to TRBD2 (5 bases). Trimming stripped 1 base from V and 2 bases from J, with 11 bases between. Germline V gives CDR1 SGHDN, CDR2 FVKESK. The CDR3 contains 16 residues. CDR3 DNA: TGTGCCAGCAGCCAAGCGGGGAAGATTAACACCGGGGAGCTGTTTTTT. Translating it yields CASSQAGKINTGELFF. The entire variable domain, with the rest obtained from reference TRBV14 and TRBJ2-2, is as follows: EAGVTQFPSHSVIEKGQTVTLRCDPISGHDNLYWYRRVMGKEIKFLLHFVKESKQDESGMPNNRFLAERTGGTYSTLKVQPAELEDSGVYFCASSQAGKINTGELFFGEGSRLTVL.

The chain carries TRBV30 and TRBJ2-3, with D possibly matching TRBD2 (5 bases). Germline CDR1 is GTSNPN and CDR2 is SVGIG (reference sequence). The CDR3 is 17 residues long. The V end was cut by 3 bases, the J end by 0 bases, with 19 bases between. The CDR3 DNA reads TGTGCCTGGAGCGAGCTCGGCGGAGCGGCTAGCACAGATACGCAGTATTTT. This translates into CAWSELGGAASTDTQYF.

The V and J genes are TRBV18 and TRBJ1-2; no clear D gene. The CDR3 loop spans 11 amino acids. Germline V lookup: CDR1 KGHSH, CDR2 LQKENI. The ends were cut back, 3 bases at V and 13 bases at J, with 12 bases in the middle. The CDR3 region is CASSPEEISTF. CDR3 nucleotides: TGTGCCAGCTCACCCGAGGAGATCTCCACCTTC.

The J gene is TRBJ2-2, the V gene TRBV13, with D possibly being TRBD1 (5 bases). V lost 5 bases to trimming and J lost 5 bases, with 15 bases between them. Germline loops: CDR1 PRHDT, CDR2 FYEKMQ (reference sequence). CDR3 size: 15 residues. This CDR3 is CASSPRLGATGELFF. The CDR3, as DNA: TGTGCCAGCAGCCCCCGCCTAGGGGCAACCGGGGAGCTGTTTTTT.

This chain joins TRBV2 and TRBJ1-4; a possible D gene is TRBD1 (5 bases). In germline, CDR1 is SNHLY, CDR2 FYNNEI. CDR3 size: 16 residues. Deletions cut 10 bases from V and 3 bases from J, with 21 bases between. Here the CDR3 DNA reads TGTGCCATCCCGAGGACGGGGGTTCAGGCTAATGAAAAACTGTTTTTT. Protein: CAIPRTGVQANEKLFF.

V and J are TRBV15 and TRBJ1-3; D unresolved. This CDR3 has 11 residues. V lost 6 bases, J lost 6 bases, and 6 bases lay in between. The V gene's germline CDR1 is LNHNV and CDR2 YYDKDF (reference sequence). The CDR3: CATRQQNTIYF. In DNA, the CDR3 is TGTGCCACCAGGCAACAAAACACCATATATTTT.

The rearrangement uses TRBV7-9 and TRBJ1-1; possible D gene TRBD1, 6 bases. Germline values: CDR1 SEHNR, CDR2 FQNEAQ (reference sequence). Trimming left V 5 bases short and J 3 bases short, with 19 bases between. The CDR3 sequence is 16 residues long. In DNA, the CDR3 is TGTGCCAGCAGCCCTAGGACACAGGGTACGGACACTGAAGCTTTCTTT. It is translated as CASSPRTQGTDTEAFF.

The chain is built from TRBV4-1 and TRBJ1-2; D unclear. Trimming removed 2 bases at V and 8 bases at J, with 9 bases between. The V gene's germline CDR1 is MGHRA and CDR2 YSYEKL. The CDR3 totals 12 residues. The CDR3 DNA reads as TGCGCCAGCAGCCAACCCAGGCACGGCTACACCTTC. This gives the protein CASSQPRHGYTF.

The CDR3: CASSFRYNEQFF. CDR3 in DNA: TGTGCCAGCAGCTTCCGGTACAATGAGCAGTTCTTC. The rearrangement links TRBV7-2 to TRBJ2-1, with D unclear. The length of the CDR3 is 12 residues. The V end lost 3 bases, the J end lost 4 bases, and 4 bases lay between the germline ends. Germline-derived CDR1 and CDR2 are SGHTA and FQGNSA.

This clone was picked up a small number of times. The gene calls are TRBV3-1 (or the pseudogene TRBV3-2) and TRBJ2-5, with D perhaps TRBD1 (7 bases). CDR1 is LGHDT, CDR2 YNNKEL, per germline (reference sequence). This CDR3 spans 13 amino acids. The V end was cut by 4 bases, the J end by 5 bases, with 11 bases between. The CDR3 nucleotides read TGTGCCAGCAGCCCGACAGGGAGGGAGACCCAGTACTTC. It is translated as CASSPTGRETQYF.

The V gene is TRBV7-2, the J gene TRBJ2-7; 15 bases map to TRBD2. V shed 2 bases, J shed 2 bases, and the junction held 7 bases outside the gene matches. The CDR3 is 18 residues long. Germline V gene data show CDR1 as SGHTA and CDR2 as FQGNSA. The CDR3 coding sequence is TGTGCCAGCAGCTTATCTCGGACTAGCGGGAGGGCACCCTACGAGCAGTACTTC. This gives the protein CASSLSRTSGRAPYEQYF.

The chain joins TRBV28 to TRBJ2-1, with 7 bases aligning to TRBD1. The V gene end was trimmed by 5 bases and the J gene end by 7 bases; junction bases not matched to a gene: 8. CDR1 is MDHEN and CDR2 is SYDVKM in the germline V gene. The CDR3 runs to 14 residues. CDR3 bases: TGTGCCAGCAGTCCCGGACAGGTCTGGAATGAGCAGTTCTTC. Translating it yields CASSPGQVWNEQFF.

This clone was observed a few times. The chain has TRBV2 and TRBJ2-7, with D possibly matching TRBD1 (7 bases). The CDR3 covers 14 residues. The V and J ends lost 6 bases and 2 bases respectively, with 14 bases between them. Germline V gene data show CDR1 as SNHLY and CDR2 as FYNNEI. CDR3 in DNA: TGTGCCAGCAGGGGGGGACAGTTAACCTACGAGCAGTACTTC. The encoded protein is CASRGGQLTYEQYF.